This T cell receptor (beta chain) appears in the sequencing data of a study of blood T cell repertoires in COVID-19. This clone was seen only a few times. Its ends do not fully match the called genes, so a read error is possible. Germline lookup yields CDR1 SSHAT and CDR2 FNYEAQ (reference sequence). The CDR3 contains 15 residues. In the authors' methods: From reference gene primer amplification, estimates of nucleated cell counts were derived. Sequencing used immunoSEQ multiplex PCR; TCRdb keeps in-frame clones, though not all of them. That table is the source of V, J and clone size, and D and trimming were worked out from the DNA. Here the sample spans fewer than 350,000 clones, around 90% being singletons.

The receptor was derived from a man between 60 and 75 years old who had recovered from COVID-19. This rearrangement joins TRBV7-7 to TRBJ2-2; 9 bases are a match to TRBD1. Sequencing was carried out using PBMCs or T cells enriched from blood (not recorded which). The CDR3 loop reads CASSQTGGNTGELFF. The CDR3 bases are TGTGCTAGCAGCCAGACAGGGGGTAACACCGGGGAGCTGTTTTTT.